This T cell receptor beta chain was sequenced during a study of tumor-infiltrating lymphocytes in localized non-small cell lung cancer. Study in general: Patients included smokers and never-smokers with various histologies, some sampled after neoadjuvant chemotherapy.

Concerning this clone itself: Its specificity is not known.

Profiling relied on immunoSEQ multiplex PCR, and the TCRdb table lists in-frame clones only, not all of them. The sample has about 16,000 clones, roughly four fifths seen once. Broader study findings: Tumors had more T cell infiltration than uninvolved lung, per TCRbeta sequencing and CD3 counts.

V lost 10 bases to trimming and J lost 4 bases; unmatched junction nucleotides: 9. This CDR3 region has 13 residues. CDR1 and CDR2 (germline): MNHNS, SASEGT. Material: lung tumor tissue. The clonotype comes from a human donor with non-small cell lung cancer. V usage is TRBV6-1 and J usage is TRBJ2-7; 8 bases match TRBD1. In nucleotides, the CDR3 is TGTGCCACCACCGGGACAGGTTTATACGAGCAGTACTTC. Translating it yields CATTGTGLYEQYF.